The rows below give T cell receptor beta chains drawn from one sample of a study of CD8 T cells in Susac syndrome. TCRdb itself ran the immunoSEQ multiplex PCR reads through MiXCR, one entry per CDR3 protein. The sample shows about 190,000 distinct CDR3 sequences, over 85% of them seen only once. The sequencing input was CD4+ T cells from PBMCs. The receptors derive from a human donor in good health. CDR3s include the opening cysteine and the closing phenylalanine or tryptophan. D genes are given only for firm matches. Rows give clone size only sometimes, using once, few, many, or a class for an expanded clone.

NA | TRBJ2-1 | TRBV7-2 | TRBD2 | TGTGCCAGCAGCTTGGTACGCGGGAGGGATGAGCAGTTCTTC | CASSLVRGRDEQFF
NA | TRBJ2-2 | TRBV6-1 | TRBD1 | TGTGCCACCCACAGGGGTTCGGCCACCGGGGAGCTGTTTTTT | CATHRGSATGELFF
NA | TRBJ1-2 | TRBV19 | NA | TGTGCCAGTAGTGTGGGCCTCAAAACCTGGGGCTACACCTTC | CASSVGLKTWGYTF
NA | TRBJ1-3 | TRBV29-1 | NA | TGCAGCGTTGATGCTAGTTCGTCCTCTGGAAACACCATATATTTT | CSVDASSSSGNTIYF
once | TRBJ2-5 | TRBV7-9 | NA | TGTGCCAGCAGCTTCGCAGGGGCGATGGCCCAGTACTTC | CASSFAGAMAQYF
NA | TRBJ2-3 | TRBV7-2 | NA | TGTGCCAGCAGCCCAACTGTGGATTCCACAGATACGCAGTATTTT | CASSPTVDSTDTQYF
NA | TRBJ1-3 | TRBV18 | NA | TGTGCCAGCTCATCTAGGCCAGGTTACTCTGGAAACACCATATATTTT | CASSSRPGYSGNTIYF
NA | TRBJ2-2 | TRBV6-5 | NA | TGTGCCAGTAAAAGGAGTTACGGGGAGCTGTTTTTT | CASKRSYGELFF
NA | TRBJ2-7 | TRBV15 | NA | TGTGCCACCAGCAGAGACAGGATCTCGGACGAGCAGTACTTC | CATSRDRISDEQYF
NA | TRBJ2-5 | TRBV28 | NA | TGTGCCAGGAACTACCCCGACTGGGGCAGGGGGACCCAGTACTTC | CARNYPDWGRGTQYF
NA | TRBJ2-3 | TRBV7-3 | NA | TGTGCCAGCAGCTTAAGCACAGGTCCCTTTAGCACAGATACGCAGTATTTT | CASSLSTGPFSTDTQYF
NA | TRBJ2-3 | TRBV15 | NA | TGTGCCACCAGCCCCCCAATCACAGATACGCAGTATTTT | CATSPPITDTQYF
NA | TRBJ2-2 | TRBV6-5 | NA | TGTGCCAGCAGTTACTCGAAACAGGCACGGCCCACCGGGGAGCTGTTTTTT | CASSYSKQARPTGELFF
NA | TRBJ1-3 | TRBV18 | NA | TGTGCCAGCTCACCAACCGGGGGGTCTCCTGGAAACACCATATATTTT | CASSPTGGSPGNTIYF
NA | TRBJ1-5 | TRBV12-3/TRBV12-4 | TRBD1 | TGTGCCAGCAGCCTAAAGGCGGGGACAGGGGCGAATCAGCCCCAGCATTTT | CASSLKAGTGANQPQHF
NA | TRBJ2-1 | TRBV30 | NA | TGTGCCTGGACACGGGGCAACACCCCTTGGGTCGAGCAGTTCTTC | CAWTRGNTPWVEQFF
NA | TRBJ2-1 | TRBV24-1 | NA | TGTGCCACCAGTGACGGTACTAGTGGTGTAAGGTACAATGAGCAGTTCTTC | CATSDGTSGVRYNEQFF
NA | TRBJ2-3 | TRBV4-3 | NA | TGCGCCAGCAGCCAAGTCTGGGGGCAAGATACGCAGTATTTT | CASSQVWGQDTQYF
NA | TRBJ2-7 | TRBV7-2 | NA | TGTGCCAGCAGCTTCCCCCGTCTCACGGGGGGCCGCCCCTACGAGCAGTACTTC | CASSFPRLTGGRPYEQYF
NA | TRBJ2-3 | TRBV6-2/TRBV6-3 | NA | TGTGCCAGCAGGATCTCCTTCGGACAGACAGATACGCAGTATTTT | CASRISFGQTDTQYF
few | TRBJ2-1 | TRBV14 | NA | TGTGCCAGCAGCCCCGGTGTGTCCAATGAGCAGTTCTTC | CASSPGVSNEQFF
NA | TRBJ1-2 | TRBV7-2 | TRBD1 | TGTGCCAGCAGCTCTGGACAGGTTGGGGGCTACACCTTC | CASSSGQVGGYTF
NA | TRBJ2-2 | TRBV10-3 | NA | TGTGCCATCAGTGAAAGGGGGGCACCCACCGGGGAGCTGTTTTTT | CAISERGAPTGELFF
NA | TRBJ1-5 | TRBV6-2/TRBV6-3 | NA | TGTGCCGCGGGGGTCAATCAGCCCCAGCATTTT | CAAGVNQPQHF
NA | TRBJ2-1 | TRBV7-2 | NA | TGTGCCAGCAGCCAAACAGGGTATGAGCAGTTCTTC | CASSQTGYEQFF
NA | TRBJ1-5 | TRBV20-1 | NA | TGCAGTGCTAGGGTGGGGCCCGGGGGCAATCAGCCCCAGCATTTT | CSARVGPGGNQPQHF
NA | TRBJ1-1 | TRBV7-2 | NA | TGTGCCAGCAGCTTAGGTGCCTCGGGGGCTTTCTTT | CASSLGASGAFF
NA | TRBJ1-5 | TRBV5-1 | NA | TGCGCCAGCAGCATCGGGGGCAATCAGCCCCAGCATTTT | CASSIGGNQPQHF
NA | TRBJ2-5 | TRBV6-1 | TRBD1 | TGTGCCAGCAGCCGAACCGGGACAGACTTTTTCGTCTGGGCCCAGTACTTC | CASSRTGTDFFVWAQYF
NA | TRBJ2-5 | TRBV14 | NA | TGTGCCAGCAGCGCACTGGGGACCCAGTACTTC | CASSALGTQYF
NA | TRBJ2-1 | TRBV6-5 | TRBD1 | TGTGCCAGCAGTCAAGGTCAGGGGGTGCAGTTCTTC | CASSQGQGVQFF
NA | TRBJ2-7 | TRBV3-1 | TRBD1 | TGTGCCAGCAGCCACGTAACAGGGGCCTACGAGCAGTACTTC | CASSHVTGAYEQYF
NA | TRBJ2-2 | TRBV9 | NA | TGTGCCAGCAGCGTAGGTCGCTTGAGGGCCGGGGAGCTGTTTTTT | CASSVGRLRAGELFF
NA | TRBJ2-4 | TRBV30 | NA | TGTGCCTGGAGTGGTTCCAGAGTTCTGACCAAAAACATTCAGTACTTC | CAWSGSRVLTKNIQYF
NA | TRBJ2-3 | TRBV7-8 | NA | TGTGCCAGCAGCCCCCTAGGGATCGGCACAGATACGCAGTATTTT | CASSPLGIGTDTQYF
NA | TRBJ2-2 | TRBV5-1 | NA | TGCGCCAGCACCCCCCCCGGGACCGCGAACACCGGGGAGCTGTTTTTT | CASTPPGTANTGELFF
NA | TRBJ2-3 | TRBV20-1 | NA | TGCAGTGCTAGCGGCGGCTGGCGGCGAACAGATACGCAGTATTTT | CSASGGWRRTDTQYF
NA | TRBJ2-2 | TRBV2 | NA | TGTGCCAGCACTCACTTGGGTGGGAGTGGCACCGGGGAGCTGTTTTTT | CASTHLGGSGTGELFF
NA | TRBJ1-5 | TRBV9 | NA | TGTGCCAGCAGCGTAGAAGGGTTCGGGCCCCAGCATTTT | CASSVEGFGPQHF
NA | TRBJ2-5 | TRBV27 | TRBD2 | TGTGCCAGCAAGAGGACGTGGCTAGCGGATCAAGAGACCCAGTACTTC | CASKRTWLADQETQYF
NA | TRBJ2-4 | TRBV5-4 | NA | TGTGCCAGCAGCCTGTGGGGCGGAAGCATTCAGTACTTC | CASSLWGGSIQYF